This T cell receptor (beta chain) was found in a study of blood T cells in healthy people across ages. Study details: With template switching, about one barcoded beta molecule was captured per two T cells.

This clonotype was counted a few times. Its matching antigen is unknown. The authors ran a second PCR of about 6 to 11 cycles using a sample-barcoded 5' primer and a J-beta primer mix. TCRdb re-derived calls from the 5' RACE reads in MiXCR, one entry per CDR3 protein. Here the sample spans 550,000 to 650,000 distinct CDR3 sequences, about 27% being singletons. Roughly 9.2 milliliters was the volume of peripheral blood drawn from each donor. V lost 3 bases and J lost 4, with 13 bases in between. CDR3 length: 15 amino acids. The germline gives CDR1 MGHDK, CDR2 SYGVNS. Study-wide results and caveats: Unknown donor CMV status possibly confounded expanded clonotype changes. There were more naive CD4+ cells and higher diversity in long-lived donors than in aged donors.

This sample also appeared in a second study, on T cells of mothers and their children.

Sequencing was carried out using blood. This chain links TRBV25-1 with TRBJ1-3, with D tentatively TRBD1 (5 bases). The sequence was collected from a boy aged 2 to 9 in good health. The CDR3 reads CASSDGRVRGNTIYF. The CDR3 DNA is TGTGCCAGCAGTGACGGCAGGGTGAGGGGAAACACCATATATTTT. The full variable domain, with the rest looked up from reference TRBV25-1 and TRBJ1-3, is EADIYQTPRYLVIGTGKKITLECSQTMGHDKMYWYQQDPGMELHLIHYSYGVNSTEKGDLSSESTVSRIRTEHFPLTLESARPSHTSQYLCASSDGRVRGNTIYFGEGSWLTVV.